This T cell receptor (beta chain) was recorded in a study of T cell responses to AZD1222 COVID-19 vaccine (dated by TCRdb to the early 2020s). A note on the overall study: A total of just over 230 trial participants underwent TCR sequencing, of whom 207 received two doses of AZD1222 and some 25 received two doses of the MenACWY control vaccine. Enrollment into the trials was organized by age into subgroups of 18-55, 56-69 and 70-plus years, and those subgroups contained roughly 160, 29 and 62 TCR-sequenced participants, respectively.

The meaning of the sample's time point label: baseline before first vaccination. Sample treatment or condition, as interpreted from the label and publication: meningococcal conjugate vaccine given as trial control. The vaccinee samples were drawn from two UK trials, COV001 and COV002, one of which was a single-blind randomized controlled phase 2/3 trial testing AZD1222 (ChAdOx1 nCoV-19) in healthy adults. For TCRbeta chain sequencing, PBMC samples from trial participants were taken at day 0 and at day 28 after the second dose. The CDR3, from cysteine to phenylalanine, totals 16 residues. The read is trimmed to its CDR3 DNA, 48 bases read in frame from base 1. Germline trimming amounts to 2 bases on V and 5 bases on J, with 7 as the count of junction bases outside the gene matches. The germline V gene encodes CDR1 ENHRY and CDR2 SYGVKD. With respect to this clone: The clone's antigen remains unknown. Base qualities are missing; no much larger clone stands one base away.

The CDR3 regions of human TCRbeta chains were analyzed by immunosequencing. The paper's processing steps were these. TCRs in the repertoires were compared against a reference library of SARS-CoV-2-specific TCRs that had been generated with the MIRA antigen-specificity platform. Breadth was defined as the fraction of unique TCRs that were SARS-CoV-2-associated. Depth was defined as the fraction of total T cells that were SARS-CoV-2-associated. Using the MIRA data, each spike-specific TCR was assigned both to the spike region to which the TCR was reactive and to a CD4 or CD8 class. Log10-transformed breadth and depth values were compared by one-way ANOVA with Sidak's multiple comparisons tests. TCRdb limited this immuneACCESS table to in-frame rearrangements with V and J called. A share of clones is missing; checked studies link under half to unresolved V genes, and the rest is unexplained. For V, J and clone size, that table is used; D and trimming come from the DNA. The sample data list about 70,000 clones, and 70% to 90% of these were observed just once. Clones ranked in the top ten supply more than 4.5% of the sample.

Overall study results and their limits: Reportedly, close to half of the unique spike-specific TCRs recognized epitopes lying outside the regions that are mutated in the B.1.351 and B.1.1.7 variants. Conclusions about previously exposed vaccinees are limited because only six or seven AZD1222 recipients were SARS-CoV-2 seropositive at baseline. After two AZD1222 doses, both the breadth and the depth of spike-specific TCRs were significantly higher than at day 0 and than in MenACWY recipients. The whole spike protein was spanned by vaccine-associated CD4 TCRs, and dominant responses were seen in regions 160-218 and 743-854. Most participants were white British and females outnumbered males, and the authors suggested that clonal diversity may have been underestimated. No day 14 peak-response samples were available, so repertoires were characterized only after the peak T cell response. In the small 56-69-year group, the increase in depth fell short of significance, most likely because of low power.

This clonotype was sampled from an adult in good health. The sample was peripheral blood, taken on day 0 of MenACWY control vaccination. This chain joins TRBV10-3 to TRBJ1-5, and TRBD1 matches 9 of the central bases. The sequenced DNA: TGTGCCATCAGTGAGCTGGACAGGGGATCCCATCAGCCCCAGCATTTT. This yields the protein CAISELDRGSHQPQHF.